This T cell receptor (beta chain) comes out of a study of cytomegalovirus exposure and HLA in healthy donors. Background on the study: Ancestry clustering placed 81% of roughly 410 genotyped donors in the Caucasian-associated cluster.

The germline V and J ends were trimmed by 0 bases and 2 bases, with 6 bases remaining between them. The CDR3 runs to 14 residues. The V gene's germline CDR1 is SGHKS and CDR2 YYEKEE (reference sequence). Primers: 60 Vbeta forward and 13 Jbeta reverse. TCRdb's table, derived via immunoSEQ multiplex PCR, lists solely in-frame clones and lacks some. The sample carries roughly 200,000 clones, over 70% recorded once. Specimen: PBMCs. This sequence originates from an older woman in good health and CMV-seropositive. This rearrangement joins TRBV5-5 to TRBJ1-3; D call uncertain. CDR3 amino acids: CASSLARPGNTIYF. CDR3 nucleotides: TGTGCCAGCAGCTTGGCCAGGCCTGGAAACACCATATATTTT.